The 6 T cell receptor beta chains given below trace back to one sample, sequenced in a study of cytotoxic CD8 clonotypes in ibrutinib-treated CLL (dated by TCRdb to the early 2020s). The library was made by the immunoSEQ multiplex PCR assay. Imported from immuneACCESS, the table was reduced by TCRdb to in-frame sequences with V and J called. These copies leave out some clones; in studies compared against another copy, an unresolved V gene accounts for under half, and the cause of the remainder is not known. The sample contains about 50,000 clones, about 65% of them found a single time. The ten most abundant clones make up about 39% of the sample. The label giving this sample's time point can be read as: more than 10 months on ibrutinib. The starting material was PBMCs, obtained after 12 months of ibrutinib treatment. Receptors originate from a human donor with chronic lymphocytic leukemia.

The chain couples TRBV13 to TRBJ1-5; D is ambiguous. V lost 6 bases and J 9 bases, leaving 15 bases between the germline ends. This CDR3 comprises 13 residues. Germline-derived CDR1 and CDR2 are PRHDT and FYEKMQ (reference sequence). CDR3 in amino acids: CASSYKPSGPQHF. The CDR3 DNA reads TGTGCCAGCAGTTACAAGCCCTCTGGGCCCCAGCATTTT.

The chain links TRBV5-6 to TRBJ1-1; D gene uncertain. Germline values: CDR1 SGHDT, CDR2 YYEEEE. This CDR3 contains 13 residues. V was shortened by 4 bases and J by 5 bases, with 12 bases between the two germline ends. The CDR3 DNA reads TGTGCCAGCAGCACCGGCTGGAGGACTGAAGCTTTCTTT. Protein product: CASSTGWRTEAFF.

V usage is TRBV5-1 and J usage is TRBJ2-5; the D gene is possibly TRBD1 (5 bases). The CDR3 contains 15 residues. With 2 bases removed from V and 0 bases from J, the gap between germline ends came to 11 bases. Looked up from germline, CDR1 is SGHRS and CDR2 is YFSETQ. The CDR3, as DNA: TGCGCCAGCAGCTTCCTGACAGACCACCAAGAGACCCAGTACTTC. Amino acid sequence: CASSFLTDHQETQYF.

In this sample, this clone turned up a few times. DNA of the CDR3: TGTGCCAGCAGTGATACTAGCGGGAGGGAGTACTTC. Translated: CASSDTSGREYF. The chain links TRBV2 to TRBJ2-5, with TRBD2 matching over 13 bases. CDR1 is SNHLY and CDR2 is FYNNEI in the germline V gene. The CDR3 is 12 amino acids. V shed 3 bases and J 12 bases; nucleotides not matched to a gene: 1.

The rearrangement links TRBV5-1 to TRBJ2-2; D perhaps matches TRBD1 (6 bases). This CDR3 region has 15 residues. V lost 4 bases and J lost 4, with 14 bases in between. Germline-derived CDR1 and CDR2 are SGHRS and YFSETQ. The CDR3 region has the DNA TGCGCCAGCAGCCAGCGGACAGAACCCACCGGGGAGCTGTTTTTT. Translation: CASSQRTEPTGELFF.

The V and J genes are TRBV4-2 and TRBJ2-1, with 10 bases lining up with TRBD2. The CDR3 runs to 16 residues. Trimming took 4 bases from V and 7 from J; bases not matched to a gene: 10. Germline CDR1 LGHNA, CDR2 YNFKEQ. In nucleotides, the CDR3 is TGTGCCAGCAGCCGGGCCTCTAGCGGGAGTGGGAATGAGCAGTTCTTC. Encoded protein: CASSRASSGSGNEQFF.